A single sample gave rise to the 7 T cell receptor beta chains below, sequenced in a study of shared clonotypes between healthy human individuals. Profiled with immunoSEQ multiplex PCR; TCRdb holds only in-frame clones, not every one. The sample carries about 490,000 clones, 76% recorded once. Sequencing used PBMCs. Receptors originate from a woman aged 40 to 50 in good health. Some clones in this sample may be carry-over from other donors' samples.

This chain links TRBV4-2 with TRBJ2-7, with TRBD2 identical over 10 bases. Germline CDR1 LGHNA, CDR2 YNFKEQ. Trimming took 1 base from V and 6 from J; bases not matched to a gene: 6. This CDR3 is built from 15 residues. CDR3: CASSQGWLAGVEQYF. In DNA, the CDR3 is TGTGCCAGCAGCCAAGGGTGGCTAGCGGGAGTCGAGCAGTACTTC.

The chain combines TRBV13 with TRBJ1-4; D possibly corresponds to TRBD1 (5 bases). The CDR3 is 14 residues long. The V gene lost 3 bases and the J gene lost 4 bases, with 9 bases spanning the gap. CDR1 is PRHDT and CDR2 is FYEKMQ in the germline V gene (reference sequence). This chain's CDR3 is CASSLGGLNEKLFF. The CDR3 bases are TGTGCCAGCAGCTTGGGGGGACTTAATGAAAAACTGTTTTTT. The variable domain in full, with the rest retrieved from reference TRBV13 and TRBJ1-4, is AAGVIQSPRHLIKEKRETATLKCYPIPRHDTVYWYQQGPGQDPQFLISFYEKMQSDKGSIPDRFSAQQFSDYHSELNMSSLELGDSALYFCASSLGGLNEKLFFGSGTQLSVL.

CDR3 in amino acids: CASSPATGTQGNQPQHF. CDR3 nucleotide sequence: TGTGCCAGCTCACCCGCGACGGGAACCCAGGGCAATCAGCCCCAGCATTTT. The chain uses TRBV18 and TRBJ1-5; unclear D gene. The V gene lost 3 bases and the J gene lost 2 bases, with 17 bases spanning the gap. This CDR3 comprises 17 residues. Germline-derived CDR1 and CDR2 are KGHSH and LQKENI.

The rearrangement links TRBV4-1 to TRBJ1-1; D gene ambiguous. The V end was cut by 0 bases, the J end by 0 bases, with 17 bases between. CDR1 and CDR2 from the germline V gene are MGHRA and YSYEKL. CDR3 length: 18 residues. CDR3 in amino acids: CASSQERQPTTLNTEAFF. CDR3 DNA sequence: TGCGCCAGCAGCCAAGAGAGGCAGCCTACGACCCTGAACACTGAAGCTTTCTTT.

This chain uses TRBV28 with TRBJ2-5; no clear D gene. The better agreement between TRBJ2-7 and the DNA end casts doubt on the J call. This CDR3 has 13 residues. Germline CDR1 and CDR2: MDHEN and SYDVKM. This CDR3 is CASSFQSAYEQYF. The CDR3 DNA sequence: TGTGCCAGCAGTTTTCAGTCAGCCTACGAGCAGTACTTC.

The V gene is TRBV11-2, the J gene TRBJ2-7; the D is unclear. V gave up 0 bases and J gave up 6 bases, with 12 bases separating them. Germline loops: CDR1 SGHAT, CDR2 FQNNGV. The CDR3 extends over 14 amino acids. The CDR3 region has the DNA TGTGCCAGCAGCTTAGATAATGGGGTGGGCGAGCAGTACTTC. It is translated as CASSLDNGVGEQYF.

The V gene is TRBV11-3, the J gene TRBJ2-1, with 7 bases lining up with TRBD2. Germline CDR1 is SGHNT and CDR2 is YENEEA. The CDR3 totals 15 residues. Unmatched junction bases numbered 5, after V lost 2 bases and J lost 4 bases. CDR3 region: CASSLFSGRYNEQFF. The CDR3 nucleotides are TGTGCCAGCAGCTTATTTAGCGGGCGTTACAATGAGCAGTTCTTC.